The clone carrying this T cell receptor (beta chain) came up many times. Antigen: not known. The CDR3 length is 16 residues. V was trimmed by 6 bases and J by 3 bases, leaving 19 bases between them. Every patient was untreated before thyroid surgery. This specimen comes from a study of metastatic and nonmetastatic thyroid tumors. Study as a whole: The study looked at repertoires side by side in blood and in tumor or nodule tissue from malignant and benign thyroid patients. General study results and limits: In blood and tumor, TCR beta diversity was reportedly significantly higher in malignant thyroid tumors than in benign nodules.

Original analysis: Across clinicopathological groups, CDR3 differences served as the basis for building a distant-metastasis classifier for papillary thyroid cancer. With MiXCR, TCRdb called clones anew from the PCR reads. The V and J calls and clone size come from TCRdb's table, not from the authors' own analysis. The sample holds around 23,000 clones, 20% seen once. Sequenced input: blood. This chain links TRBV12-3 or TRBV12-4 with TRBJ2-3, with D maybe TRBD1 (5 bases). The source is a male donor with papillary thyroid cancer or a benign thyroid nodule (not recorded which). Some clones in this sample may be carry-over from other donors' samples. CDR3 bases: TGTGCCAGCAGCCCGAACCAGGGAATAGATACAGATACGCAGTATTTT. Amino acids: CASSPNQGIDTDTQYF.